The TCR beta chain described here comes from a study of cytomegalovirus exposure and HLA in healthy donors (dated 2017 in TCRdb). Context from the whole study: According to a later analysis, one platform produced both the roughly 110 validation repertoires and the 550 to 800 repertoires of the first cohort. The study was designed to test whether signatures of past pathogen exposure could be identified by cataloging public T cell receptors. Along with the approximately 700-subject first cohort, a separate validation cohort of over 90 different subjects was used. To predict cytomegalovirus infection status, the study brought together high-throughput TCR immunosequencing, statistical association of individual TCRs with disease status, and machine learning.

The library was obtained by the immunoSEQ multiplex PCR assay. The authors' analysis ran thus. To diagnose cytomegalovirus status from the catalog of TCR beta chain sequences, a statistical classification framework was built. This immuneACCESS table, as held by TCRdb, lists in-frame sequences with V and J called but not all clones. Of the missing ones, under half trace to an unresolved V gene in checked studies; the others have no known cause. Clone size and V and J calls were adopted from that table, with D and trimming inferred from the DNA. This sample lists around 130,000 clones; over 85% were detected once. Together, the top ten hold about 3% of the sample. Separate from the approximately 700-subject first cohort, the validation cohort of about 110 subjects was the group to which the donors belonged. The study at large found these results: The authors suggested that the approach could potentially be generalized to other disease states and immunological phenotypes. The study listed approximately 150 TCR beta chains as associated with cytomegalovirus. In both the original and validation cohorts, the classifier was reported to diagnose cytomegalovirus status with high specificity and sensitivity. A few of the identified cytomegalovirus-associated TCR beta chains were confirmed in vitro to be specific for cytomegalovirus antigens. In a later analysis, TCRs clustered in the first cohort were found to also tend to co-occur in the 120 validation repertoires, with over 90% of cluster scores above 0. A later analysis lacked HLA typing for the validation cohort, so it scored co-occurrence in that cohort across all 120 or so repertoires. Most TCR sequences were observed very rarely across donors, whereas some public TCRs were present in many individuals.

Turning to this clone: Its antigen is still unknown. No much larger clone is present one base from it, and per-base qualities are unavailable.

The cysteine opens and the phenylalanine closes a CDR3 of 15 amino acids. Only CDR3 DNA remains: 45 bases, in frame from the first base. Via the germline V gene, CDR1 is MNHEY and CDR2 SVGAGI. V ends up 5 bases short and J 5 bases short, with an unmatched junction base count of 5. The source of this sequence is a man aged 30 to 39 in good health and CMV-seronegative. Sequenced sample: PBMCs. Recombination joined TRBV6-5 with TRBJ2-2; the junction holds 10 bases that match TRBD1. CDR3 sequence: CASSTDRGRTGELFF. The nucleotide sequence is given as TGTGCCAGCAGTACCGACAGGGGGCGGACCGGGGAGCTGTTTTTT.